This T cell receptor (beta chain) came from a study of CD8 T cells in Susac syndrome. Study conclusions and caveats: No clonal expansion appeared among CD4+ T cells in Susac patients.

Points on this clonotype: The antigen is undetermined.

Random hexamers were used to reverse transcribe the RNA input (roughly 0.5 to 1 ug). The authors amplified TCR beta CDR3 across 54 Vbeta and 13 Jbeta using immunoSEQ multiplex PCR. One entry per CDR3 protein, called by TCRdb with MiXCR from the immunoSEQ multiplex PCR reads. The sample shows 170,000 or so distinct CDR3 sequences, roughly 94% of them seen only once. Sequenced material: CD4+ T cells from PBMCs. The clonotype was recovered from a human donor with Susac syndrome.

In nucleotides, the CDR3 is TGTGCCAGCAGCCCCTTTAAGGGGACACCCATCAACACTGAAGCTTTCTTT. Its protein is CASSPFKGTPINTEAFF. This chain connects TRBV7-9 to TRBJ1-1; D might be TRBD1 (6 bases). The length of the CDR3 is 17 residues. Trimming pared 5 bases from V and 2 bases from J, leaving 21 bases between. Germline loops: CDR1 SEHNR, CDR2 FQNEAQ (reference sequence).